The 22 T cell receptor beta chains given below trace back to one sample, sequenced in a study of T cell repertoires in cytomegalovirus infection. TCRdb ran MiXCR on the reads and lists one entry per CDR3 protein. Of 200,000 to 250,000 distinct CDR3 sequences in the sample, roughly 23% were seen once. Material for sequencing was CD8+ T cells from PBMCs. The source of these receptors is a human donor in good health (CMV status not recorded). Some clones in this sample may be carry-over from other donors' samples.

This clonotype was counted between two and nine times. The chain recombines TRBV4-1 with TRBJ2-1, with 7 positions matching TRBD2. The CDR3 is made up of 12 amino acids. The ends lost 11 bases at V and 7 bases at J; junction bases unmatched: 8. Germline V lookup: CDR1 MGHRA, CDR2 YSYEKL. In nucleotides, the CDR3 is TGCGCCGCAAATCACGGGGGGAATGAGCAGTTCTTC. The encoded protein is CAANHGGNEQFF.

The genes are TRBV5-6 and TRBJ1-1, with D perhaps matching TRBD1 (5 bases). The CDR3 is 15 amino acids. The germline gives CDR1 SGHDT, CDR2 YYEEEE. Trimming pared 2 bases from V and 5 bases from J, leaving 16 bases between. The DNA of the CDR3 is TGTGCCAGCAGCTTAAGGACGGAGGGGAGTACTGAAGCTTTCTTT. Its translation is CASSLRTEGSTEAFF.

J is TRBJ2-2 and V is TRBV24-1; no clear D. From germline, CDR1 is KGHDR and CDR2 SFDVKD. The CDR3 is 13 residues long. V lost 5 bases and J 1 base, leaving 4 bases between the germline ends. The CDR3 DNA is TGTGCCACCAGTGCTGGGAACACCGGGGAGCTGTTTTTT. It encodes CATSAGNTGELFF.

The gene calls are TRBV27 and TRBJ1-1; D gene ambiguous. The CDR3 runs to 14 residues. CDR1 is MNHEY and CDR2 is SMNVEV in the germline V gene (reference sequence). V lost 1 base, J lost 3 bases, and 9 bases lay in between. CDR3 protein: CASSLWSGDTEAFF. Written as DNA, the CDR3 is TGTGCCAGCAGTTTATGGTCCGGCGACACTGAAGCTTTCTTT.

This chain connects TRBV20-1 to TRBJ2-2, with a tentative D call TRBD2 (5 bases). The CDR3 sequence is 15 residues long. The germline V gene has CDR1 DFQATT and CDR2 SNEGSKA (reference sequence). The V end lost 0 bases, the J end lost 6 bases, and 14 bases lay between the germline ends. CDR3 amino acids: CSAREEGQRAGELFF. CDR3 sequence (DNA): TGCAGTGCTAGAGAAGAGGGTCAGAGGGCCGGGGAGCTGTTTTTT.

This clonotype was detected only a few times. This chain connects TRBV2 to TRBJ2-2; D is undetermined. This CDR3 is built from 14 residues. V shed 2 bases and J shed 2 bases, with 6 bases lying between them. The germline gives CDR1 SNHLY, CDR2 FYNNEI. The CDR3 DNA follows: TGTGCCAGCAGTGAACAGGTTAACACCGGGGAGCTGTTTTTT. Its protein product is CASSEQVNTGELFF.

This clonotype has only a few counts. This chain connects TRBV4-1 to TRBJ2-3; possible D gene TRBD1, 5 bases. V lost 2 bases to trimming and J lost 3 bases, with 12 bases between them. Germline V gene lookup returns CDR1 MGHRA and CDR2 YSYEKL. This CDR3 has 15 residues. The chain's CDR3 is CASSQLFRATDTQYF. In DNA form, the CDR3 reads TGCGCCAGCAGCCAACTCTTCAGGGCAACAGATACGCAGTATTTT.

This clonotype has a count of ten or more. V and J are TRBV7-6 and TRBJ1-1, with D possibly TRBD1 on 6 matching bases. Between the trimmed V and J ends, which lost 3 bases and 0 bases, there was a span of 11 bases. The CDR3 consists of 15 residues. Germline V gene lookup returns CDR1 SGHVS and CDR2 FNYEAQ. The CDR3 sequence is CASSLGTNMNTEAFF. The CDR3 nucleotides read TGTGCCAGCAGCTTGGGGACAAACATGAACACTGAAGCTTTCTTT.

CDR3 region: CAIGGQGFDQPQHF. DNA of the CDR3: TGTGCCATCGGTGGACAGGGTTTTGATCAGCCCCAGCATTTT. The chain recombines TRBV10-3 with TRBJ1-5; TRBD1 agrees at 8 bases. The V segment lost 8 bases and the J segment 5 bases; nucleotides outside the gene matches: 8. Germline CDR1 reads ENHRY; CDR2 reads SYGVKD. The CDR3 spans 14 residues.

The chain combines TRBV7-9 with TRBJ2-1; D remains unclear. There are 13 residues in the CDR3. V lost 2 bases, J lost 8 bases, and 10 bases lay in between. Germline lookup yields CDR1 SEHNR and CDR2 FQNEAQ (reference sequence). The CDR3 DNA sequence: TGTGCCAGCAGCTTATCCCTGGGCGATGAGCAGTTCTTC. Amino acids: CASSLSLGDEQFF.

This clonotype was counted ten times or more. J is TRBJ1-5 and V is TRBV28; 7 bases match TRBD1. Germline CDR1 reads MDHEN; CDR2 reads SYDVKM. The ends lost 5 bases at V and 5 bases at J; junction bases unmatched: 6. The CDR3 is 14 amino acids. The CDR3: CASSPRDRHQPQHF. The CDR3 nucleotides are TGTGCCAGCAGTCCTAGGGACAGACATCAGCCCCAGCATTTT. The complete variable domain, with remaining parts taken from reference TRBV28 and TRBJ1-5, reads DVKVTQSSRYLVKRTGEKVFLECVQDMDHENMFWYRQDPGLGLRLIYFSYDVKMKEKGDIPEGYSVSREKKERFSLILESASTNQTSMYLCASSPRDRHQPQHFGDGTRLSIL.

This clonotype was counted only a few times. V and J are TRBV5-6 and TRBJ1-3, with D hard to call. The CDR3 spans 14 residues. Germline CDR1 and CDR2: SGHDT and YYEEEE. V gave up 4 bases and J gave up 0 bases, with 8 bases separating them. Here the CDR3 DNA reads TGTGCCAGCAGCCAAAGTAGCTCTGGAAACACCATATATTTT. It codes for CASSQSSSGNTIYF.

V gene TRBV7-9 combines with J gene TRBJ1-6; a possible D gene is TRBD1 (6 bases). V gave up 3 bases and J gave up 7 bases, with 16 bases separating them. Looked up from germline, CDR1 is SEHNR and CDR2 is FQNEAQ (reference sequence). The CDR3 spans 16 residues. CDR3 bases: TGTGCCAGCAGCTTCCAAACAGGGATGGGGAATTCACCCCTCCACTTT. It encodes CASSFQTGMGNSPLHF. The whole variable domain, remainder taken from reference TRBV7-9 and TRBJ1-6, is DTGVSQNPRHKITKRGQNVTFRCDPISEHNRLYWYRQTLGQGPEFLTYFQNEAQLEKSRLLSDRFSAERPKGSFSTLEIQRTEQGDSAMYLCASSFQTGMGNSPLHFGNGTRLTVT.

The chain uses TRBV5-6 and TRBJ2-7; D ambiguous. The ends were cut back, 1 base at V and 1 base at J, with 6 bases in the middle. The CDR3 has 13 amino acids. Germline V lookup: CDR1 SGHDT, CDR2 YYEEEE. The CDR3: CASSLIQSYEQYF. The DNA for the CDR3 is TGTGCCAGCAGCTTGATACAGTCCTACGAGCAGTACTTC.

There are a few counts of this clonotype. This chain links TRBV6-5 with TRBJ1-5; TRBD1 is a possible D gene (5 bases). There are 14 residues in the CDR3. V lost 8 bases, J lost 1 base, and 12 bases lay in between. CDR1 and CDR2 (germline): MNHEY, SVGAGI. The CDR3 region is CASGQGGSNQPQHF. DNA for the CDR3: TGTGCCAGCGGCCAGGGTGGGAGCAATCAGCCCCAGCATTTT.

V usage is TRBV10-3 and J usage is TRBJ2-1, with 8 bases that match TRBD2. Germline V gene lookup returns CDR1 ENHRY and CDR2 SYGVKD. This CDR3 spans 16 amino acids. J lost 7 bases, V lost 0 bases, and 8 bases had no gene match. CDR3 in amino acids: CAISESRSGGGNEQFF. Here the CDR3 DNA reads TGTGCCATCAGTGAGTCTAGGAGCGGGGGAGGGAATGAGCAGTTCTTC.

The chain links TRBV2 to TRBJ1-2; D not certain. This CDR3 contains 14 residues. Germline CDR1 reads SNHLY; CDR2 reads FYNNEI. V was pared by 3 bases and J by 0 bases, with 8 bases between. The CDR3 nucleotides read TGTGCCAGCAGTGACTTTTTAGCTAACTATGGCTACACCTTC. Protein sequence: CASSDFLANYGYTF.

The chain carries TRBV3-1 and TRBJ1-5; D not resolved. V lost 2 bases and J lost 3, with 8 bases in between. Germline lookup yields CDR1 LGHDT and CDR2 YNNKEL (reference sequence). This CDR3 is 14 amino acids long. CDR3 residues: CASSQSRNNQPQHF. The CDR3, as DNA: TGTGCCAGCAGCCAAAGCCGGAACAATCAGCCCCAGCATTTT.

This clonotype was counted a few times. This chain links TRBV4-1 with TRBJ2-7; 7 nucleotides align to TRBD1. The CDR3 has 14 residues. From germline, CDR1 is MGHRA and CDR2 YSYEKL. V shed 4 bases, J shed 6 bases, and the junction held 9 bases outside the gene matches. The CDR3 DNA follows: TGCGCCAGCAGCCCTACGACAGGGCATTTCGAGCAGTACTTC. It yields the protein CASSPTTGHFEQYF.

Concerning this clonotype itself: Mismatch with germline at one junction end may stem from a read error. V usage is TRBV4-1 and J usage is TRBJ1-2, with D possibly TRBD1 on 5 matching bases. This CDR3 region has 17 residues. Germline CDR1 is MGHRA and CDR2 is YSYEKL. The CDR3, as DNA: TGTGCCAGCAGCCCCGAATCAGGGCCCTTGGCTAACTATGGCTACACCTTC. Translation gives CASSPESGPLANYGYTF.

The table lists this clonotype with many counts. The gene calls are TRBV7-8 and TRBJ2-1; 9 nucleotides match TRBD2. Per the germline V gene, CDR1 is SGHVS and CDR2 is FQNEAQ. There are 17 residues in the CDR3. The V gene end was trimmed by 0 bases and the J gene end by 7 bases; junction bases not matched to a gene: 10. CDR3 coding DNA: TGTGCCAGCAGCTTAGCGCGAGGCGGGGGGGCGAGGAATGAGCAGTTCTTC. Translation: CASSLARGGGARNEQFF.

This clonotype was counted only a few times. This sequence joins TRBV28 and TRBJ2-7; D possibly corresponds to TRBD2 (5 bases). Germline CDR1 MDHEN, CDR2 SYDVKM. The CDR3 totals 13 residues. V dropped 3 bases and J dropped 0 bases, with 6 bases sitting between them. CDR3 region: CASSFEGSYEQYF. The CDR3 bases are TGTGCCAGCAGTTTTGAGGGCTCCTACGAGCAGTACTTC.